This T cell receptor (beta chain) appears in the sequencing data of a study of blood T cell repertoires in COVID-19. About the research overall: Collection of acute and convalescent COVID-19 samples took place in the United States, Italy and Spain. PBMCs, B-cell-depleted T cells, or T cells were the source of the cDNA or gDNA that made up the material.

How the authors handled the data: Reference gene primers were amplified, and this amplification served to estimate nucleated cell counts. The table came from immunoSEQ multiplex PCR; TCRdb's copy has only in-frame clones and leaves some out. The V and J calls and clone size are taken from that table; D and trimming were inferred from the DNA. The sample includes some 80,000 clones, roughly 82% of them seen just once. Sequences were obtained from peripheral blood. This sequence originates from a woman aged 45-65 years with acute or convalescent COVID-19.

The CDR3: CSVSSGGGKDYGYTF. Written as DNA, the CDR3 is TGCAGCGTTTCCTCAGGCGGAGGAAAGGACTATGGCTACACCTTC. V usage is TRBV29-1 and J usage is TRBJ1-2; D is uncertain. V was shortened by 5 bases and J by 3 bases, with 19 bases between the two germline ends. This CDR3 spans 15 amino acids. CDR1 and CDR2 from the germline V gene are SQVTM and ANQGSEA.